This T cell receptor (beta chain) originates from a study of cytomegalovirus exposure and HLA in healthy donors. Study at large: A prior study identified 90 million to 120 million unique TCR beta sequences from about 180 million T cells. Study-wide results and limits: Trimming of TCR beta V- and J-genes showed a link, identified in a later analysis, to a missense DCLRE1C variant.

The donors (healthy individuals) were bone marrow donors. PCR was performed using 60 Vbeta and 13 Jbeta primers. Profiling relied on immunoSEQ multiplex PCR, and the TCRdb table lists in-frame clones only, not all of them. This table lists some 130,000 clones. A remark on this clone: Its antigen is unidentified.

Germline V gene sequence: CDR1 LNHDA, CDR2 SQIVND (reference sequence). The CDR3 runs to 15 residues. V gave up 3 bases and J gave up 7 bases; unmatched junction bases: 7. The sample consisted of PBMCs. The source of this sequence is a woman in her 40s in good health and CMV-seropositive. This sequence joins TRBV19 and TRBJ2-7; 12 bases fit TRBD2. CDR3 protein: CASSIRLAGVQEQYF. The CDR3, as DNA: TGTGCCAGTAGTATCCGACTAGCGGGAGTTCAAGAGCAGTACTTC.